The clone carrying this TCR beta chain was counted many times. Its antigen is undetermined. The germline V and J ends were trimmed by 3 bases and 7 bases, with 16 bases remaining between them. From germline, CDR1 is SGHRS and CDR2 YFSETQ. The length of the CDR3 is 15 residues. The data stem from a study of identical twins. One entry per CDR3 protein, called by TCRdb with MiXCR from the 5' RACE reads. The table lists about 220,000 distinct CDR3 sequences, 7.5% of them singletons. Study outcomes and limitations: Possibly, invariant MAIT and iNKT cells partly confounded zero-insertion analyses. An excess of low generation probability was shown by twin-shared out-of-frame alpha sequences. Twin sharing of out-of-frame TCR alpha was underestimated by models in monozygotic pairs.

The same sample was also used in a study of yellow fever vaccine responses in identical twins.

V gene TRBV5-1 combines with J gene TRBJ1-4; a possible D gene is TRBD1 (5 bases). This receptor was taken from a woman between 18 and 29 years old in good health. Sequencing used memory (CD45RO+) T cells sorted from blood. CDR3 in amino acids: CASSSDSSPTEKLFF. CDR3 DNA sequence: TGCGCCAGCAGCTCCGACAGCTCTCCCACTGAAAAACTGTTTTTT.